These T cell receptor beta chains were read from a single sample in a study of Graves' ophthalmopathy and Graves' hyperthyroidism. From the multiplex PCR reads, TCRdb called clonotypes with MiXCR, one entry per CDR3 protein. Seen here are a few hundred thousand distinct CDR3 sequences, about a sixth observed once, and the top ten hold 2.4%. The sequencing sample was made of peripheral blood. The receptor source for this set is an adult woman with stable Graves' hyperthyroidism. Both conserved end residues are part of each CDR3. D genes are given only for firm matches. Clone size appears in some rows only: once, few, many, or a class for an expanded clone.

J gene	V gene	D gene	clone size	CDR3 protein	CDR3 DNA
TRBJ1-5	TRBV12-3/TRBV12-4	TRBD1	many	CASSWTGANQPQHF	TGTGCCAGCAGTTGGACAGGGGCCAATCAGCCCCAGCATTTT
TRBJ2-2	TRBV4-1	.	.	CASSQVHRSRTGELFF	TGCGCCAGCAGCCAAGTTCATCGGAGCCGCACCGGGGAGCTGTTTTTT
TRBJ2-2	TRBV7-3	.	many	CASSFIGSGELFF	TGTGCCAGCAGCTTCATTGGTTCCGGGGAGCTGTTTTTT
TRBJ1-2	TRBV12-3/TRBV12-4	.	.	CASSLGRARNYGYTF	TGTGCCAGCAGTTTGGGTAGGGCCCGAAACTATGGCTACACCTTC
TRBJ1-5	TRBV6-1	TRBD1	.	CASRGTAYSNQPQHF	TGTGCCAGCAGAGGGACAGCCTATAGCAATCAGCCCCAGCATTTT
TRBJ2-2	TRBV18	TRBD2	.	CASSGTSIGTGELFF	TGTGCCAGCTCGGGGACTAGCATCGGGACCGGGGAGCTGTTTTTT
TRBJ1-2	TRBV3-1	.	many	CASSQGAGNYGYTF	TGTGCCAGCAGCCAAGGGGCAGGCAACTATGGCTACACCTTC
TRBJ2-7	TRBV4-3	.	.	CASSRDALGYEQYF	TGCGCCAGCAGCCGTGACGCACTAGGCTACGAGCAGTACTTC
TRBJ1-1	TRBV19	TRBD1	few	CASSPRDRGRAFF	TGTGCCAGTAGTCCACGGGACAGGGGGAGAGCTTTCTTT
TRBJ1-6	TRBV2	.	many	CASGRQDYNSPLHF	TGTGCCAGCGGCCGACAGGACTATAATTCACCCCTCCACTTT
TRBJ2-4	TRBV28	TRBD1	.	CASSLAETGVAKNIQYF	TGTGCCAGCAGTTTGGCCGAGACAGGGGTAGCCAAAAACATTCAGTACTTC
TRBJ2-5	TRBV12-3/TRBV12-4	.	.	CASSLAGEEKTQYF	TGTGCCAGCAGTTTAGCAGGGGAGGAAAAGACCCAGTACTTC
TRBJ1-1	TRBV7-9	.	many	CASSYPGGKNTEAFF	TGTGCCAGCAGCTACCCGGGGGGGAAGAACACTGAAGCTTTCTTT
TRBJ2-4	TRBV12-3/TRBV12-4	TRBD1	many	CASTNRQGPSKNIQYF	TGTGCCAGCACCAACCGACAGGGTCCAAGCAAAAACATTCAGTACTTC
TRBJ1-1	TRBV12-3/TRBV12-4	.	many	CASSLYQNTEAFF	TGTGCCAGCAGTTTATATCAGAACACTGAAGCTTTCTTT
TRBJ2-7	TRBV15	.	many	CATSPGRDYEQYF	TGTGCCACCAGTCCCGGACGGGACTACGAGCAGTACTTC
TRBJ1-5	TRBV6-1	.	many	CASGGLGNQPQHF	TGTGCCAGCGGGGGGCTGGGAAATCAGCCCCAGCATTTT
TRBJ1-2	TRBV30	TRBD1	many	CAWSEGTDPYGYTF	TGTGCCTGGAGCGAGGGGACAGATCCATATGGCTACACCTTC
TRBJ2-2	TRBV5-1	TRBD1	.	CASSYGTGVTGELFF	TGCGCCAGCAGCTACGGGACAGGGGTCACCGGGGAGCTGTTTTTT
TRBJ1-1	TRBV28	.	many	CASSSSLNTEAFF	TGTGCCAGCAGTTCAAGTTTGAACACTGAAGCTTTCTTT
TRBJ2-7	TRBV12-3/TRBV12-4	TRBD2	many	CASSPLAGGYEQYF	TGTGCCAGCAGTCCCCTAGCGGGGGGCTACGAGCAGTACTTC
TRBJ2-7	TRBV11-2	.	many	CASSPERLARKSLYEQYF	TGTGCCAGCAGCCCAGAGAGGCTGGCGAGAAAGAGCCTGTACGAGCAGTACTTC
TRBJ1-5	TRBV6-2/TRBV6-3	.	many	CASRKGQYSNQPQHF	TGTGCCAGCAGAAAAGGACAGTATAGCAATCAGCCCCAGCATTTT
TRBJ2-7	TRBV12-3/TRBV12-4	TRBD1	many	CASSFGQGVEQYF	TGTGCCAGCAGTTTTGGACAGGGTGTGGAGCAGTACTTC
TRBJ1-5	TRBV28	.	many	CASSSPRPKPNQPQHF	TGTGCCAGCAGTTCCCCGAGACCTAAACCCAATCAGCCCCAGCATTTT
TRBJ2-2	TRBV12-5	TRBD1	many	CASGSGQDNTGELFF	TGTGCTAGTGGTTCGGGACAGGATAACACCGGGGAGCTGTTTTTT
TRBJ1-1	TRBV12-5	.	many	CASGLGSGVNTEAFF	TGTGCTAGTGGTTTGGGTTCAGGGGTTAACACTGAAGCTTTCTTT
TRBJ2-2	TRBV2	.	many	CASRSGWNTGELFF	TGTGCCAGCCGGAGCGGGTGGAACACCGGGGAGCTGTTTTTT
TRBJ2-7	TRBV30	.	many	CAWSVEGSRSSYEQYF	TGTGCCTGGAGTGTGGAGGGTTCCAGGAGCTCCTACGAGCAGTACTTC
TRBJ2-7	TRBV28	TRBD2	many	CASSNLAGGLSYEQYF	TGTGCCAGCAGTAATCTAGCGGGAGGGTTATCCTACGAGCAGTACTTC
TRBJ1-2	TRBV24-1	.	.	CATSDGDFLFYTF	TGTGCCACCAGTGATGGGGACTTTCTTTTCTACACCTTC
TRBJ1-2	TRBV13	.	many	CASSSHLGRGYGYTF	TGTGCCAGCAGCTCTCACCTCGGAAGGGGCTATGGCTACACCTTC
TRBJ2-5	TRBV20-1	.	.	CSASGRRVETQYF	TGCAGTGCTAGCGGGAGAAGGGTCGAGACCCAGTACTTC
TRBJ1-5	TRBV20-1	.	many	CSASVGVDQPQHF	TGCAGTGCTAGTGTTGGGGTAGATCAGCCCCAGCATTTT
TRBJ2-5	TRBV29-1	.	many	CSVGPLPETQYF	TGCAGCGTTGGACCACTCCCCGAGACCCAGTACTTC
TRBJ2-7	TRBV28	.	many	CASSLADGPYEQYF	TGTGCCAGCAGTTTAGCGGACGGACCCTACGAGCAGTACTTC
TRBJ2-7	TRBV7-8	.	many	CASSLVGYPSYEQYF	TGTGCCAGCAGCTTAGTAGGGTATCCCTCCTACGAGCAGTACTTC
TRBJ2-7	TRBV6-4	.	many	CASIGPRDASASASYEQYF	TGTGCCAGCATTGGCCCCCGGGATGCATCTGCTTCTGCCTCCTACGAGCAGTACTTC
TRBJ1-5	TRBV7-8	.	many	CASSLGWAPGNQPQHF	TGTGCCAGCAGCTTAGGCTGGGCACCGGGCAATCAGCCCCAGCATTTT
TRBJ1-5	TRBV6-5	TRBD1	few	CASSYSGGQATQPQHF	TGTGCCAGCAGTTACTCAGGGGGCCAGGCCACGCAGCCCCAGCATTTT
TRBJ2-5	TRBV4-1	TRBD2	many	CASSHPLRLAGGLGETQYF	TGCGCCAGCAGCCACCCGCTCCGACTAGCGGGAGGTCTGGGGGAGACCCAGTACTTC
TRBJ2-5	TRBV19	TRBD1	.	CASRGQGKTQYF	TGTGCCAGTAGGGGACAGGGGAAGACCCAGTACTTC
TRBJ1-6	TRBV18	.	.	CASSPSGLQDNSPLHF	TGTGCCAGCTCACCATCAGGACTGCAGGATAATTCACCCCTCCACTTT
TRBJ1-5	TRBV28	.	many	CASSTPGGPQHF	TGTGCCAGCAGTACCCCGGGGGGGCCCCAGCATTTT
TRBJ2-7	TRBV3-1	.	.	CASSQRGGSRYEQYF	TGTGCCAGCAGCCAAAGGGGTGGAAGCCGCTACGAGCAGTACTTC
TRBJ2-7	TRBV5-1	TRBD2	many	CASSLTREGLPEQYF	TGCGCCAGCAGCTTGACGCGGGAGGGCCTCCCCGAGCAGTACTTC
TRBJ1-2	TRBV7-9	TRBD1	many	CASSPRTGIIGYTF	TGTGCCAGCAGCCCCCGGACAGGGATAATTGGCTACACCTTC
TRBJ1-5	TRBV20-1	TRBD1	few	CSARQGGGNQPQHF	TGCAGTGCTAGACAGGGGGGAGGCAATCAGCCCCAGCATTTT
TRBJ2-2	TRBV20-1	.	many	CSAPPPNTGELFF	TGCAGTGCTCCTCCACCGAACACCGGGGAGCTGTTTTTT
TRBJ1-1	TRBV20-1	TRBD1	many	CSASGTGGFTEAFF	TGCAGTGCTAGTGGTACAGGGGGTTTCACTGAAGCTTTCTTT
TRBJ1-1	TRBV24-1	.	many	CATSVGSHTEAFF	TGTGCCACCAGTGTGGGCAGTCACACTGAAGCTTTCTTT